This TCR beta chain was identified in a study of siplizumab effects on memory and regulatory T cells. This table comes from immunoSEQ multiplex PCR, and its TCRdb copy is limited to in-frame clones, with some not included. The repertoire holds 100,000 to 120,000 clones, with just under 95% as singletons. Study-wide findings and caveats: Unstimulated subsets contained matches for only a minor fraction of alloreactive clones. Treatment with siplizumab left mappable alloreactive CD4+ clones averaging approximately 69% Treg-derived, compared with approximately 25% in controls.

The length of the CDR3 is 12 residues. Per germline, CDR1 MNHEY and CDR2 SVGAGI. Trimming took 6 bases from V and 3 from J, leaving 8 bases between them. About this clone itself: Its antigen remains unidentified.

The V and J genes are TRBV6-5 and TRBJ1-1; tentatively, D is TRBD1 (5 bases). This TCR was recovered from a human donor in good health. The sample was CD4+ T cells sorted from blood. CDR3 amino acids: CASRRGDTEAFF. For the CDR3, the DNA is TGTGCCAGCAGGCGGGGGGACACTGAAGCTTTCTTT.